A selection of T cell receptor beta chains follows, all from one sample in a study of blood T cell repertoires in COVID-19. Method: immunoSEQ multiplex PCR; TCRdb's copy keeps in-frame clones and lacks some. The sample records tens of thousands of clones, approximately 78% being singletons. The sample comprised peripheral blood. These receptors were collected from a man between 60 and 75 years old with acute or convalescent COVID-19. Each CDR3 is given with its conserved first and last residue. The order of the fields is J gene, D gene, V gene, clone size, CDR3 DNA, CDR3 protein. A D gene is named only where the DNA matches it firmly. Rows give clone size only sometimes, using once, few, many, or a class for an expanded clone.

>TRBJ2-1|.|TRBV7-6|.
TGTGCCAGCAGCTTATTCGGGAAGAGCTCCTACAATGAGCAGTTCTTC
CASSLFGKSSYNEQFF
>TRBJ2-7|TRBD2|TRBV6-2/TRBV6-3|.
TGTGCCAGCAGTTACCCCCGACTAGCGGGCTCCCACGAGCAGTACTTC
CASSYPRLAGSHEQYF
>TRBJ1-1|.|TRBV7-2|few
TGTGCCAGCAGCCCCTATGGTACAGGGAACACTGAAGCTTTCTTT
CASSPYGTGNTEAFF
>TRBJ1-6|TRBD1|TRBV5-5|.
TGTGCCAGCAGAGTGGGACAGGGTGGGTCACCCCTCCACTTT
CASRVGQGGSPLHF
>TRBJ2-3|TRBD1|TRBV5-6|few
TGTGCCAGCAGCTGGGGACAGCTCACAGATACGCAGTATTTT
CASSWGQLTDTQYF
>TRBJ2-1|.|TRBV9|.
TGTGCCAGCAGCGCAGGCCCGGTCGGGGACAATGAGCAGTTCTTC
CASSAGPVGDNEQFF
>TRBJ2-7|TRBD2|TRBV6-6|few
TGTGCCAGCAGACCGGGGACTAGCCGATCCTACGAGCAGTACTTC
CASRPGTSRSYEQYF
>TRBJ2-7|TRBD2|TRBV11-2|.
TGTGCCAGCAGCGCCCGACTAGCCCGGTCAGACGAGCAGTACTTC
CASSARLARSDEQYF
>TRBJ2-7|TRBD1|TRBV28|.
TGTGCCAGCAGTTCCCTCAGGGGGATTACATCCTACGAGCAGTACTTC
CASSSLRGITSYEQYF
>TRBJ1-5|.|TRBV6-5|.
TGTGCCAGCCGCGGACAGATTAGCAATCAGCCCCAGCATTTT
CASRGQISNQPQHF
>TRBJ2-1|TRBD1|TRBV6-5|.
TGTGCCAGCAGTTCCGCTCTGGGACAGGGCCTTAAAGAGCAGTTCTTC
CASSSALGQGLKEQFF
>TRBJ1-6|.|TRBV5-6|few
TGTGCCAGCAGCTTTCAACCGGTAAATTCACCCCTCCACTTT
CASSFQPVNSPLHF
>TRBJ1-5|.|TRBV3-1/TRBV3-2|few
TGTGCCAGGTTCCCTCAGGGTAGCAATCAGCCCCAGCATTTT
CARFPQGSNQPQHF
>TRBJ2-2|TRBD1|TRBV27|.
TGTGCCAGCAGATTCGGGACAGGGGGGCCCGGGGAGCTGTTTTTT
CASRFGTGGPGELFF
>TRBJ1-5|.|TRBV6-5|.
TGTGCCAGCAGTTATAAGGACATCCACCAGCATTTT
CASSYKDIHQHF
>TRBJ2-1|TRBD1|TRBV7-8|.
TGTGCCAGCAGCACTAATCGGGACAGGGTGGTCAATGAGCAGTTCTTC
CASSTNRDRVVNEQFF
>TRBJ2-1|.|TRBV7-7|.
TGTGCTAGCAGCCCAGCGGGTTGGAATGAGCAGTTCTTC
CASSPAGWNEQFF
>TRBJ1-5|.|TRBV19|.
TGTGCCAGTACCCAGAACACGGGTAGCAATCAGCCCCAGCATTTT
CASTQNTGSNQPQHF
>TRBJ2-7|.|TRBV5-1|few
TGCGCCAGCAGTCTCGGGAGCTCCTACGAGCAGTACTTC
CASSLGSSYEQYF
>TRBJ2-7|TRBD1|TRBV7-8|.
TGTGCCAGCAGCTTAGTTCAGGGGGATGTGCAGTACTTC
CASSLVQGDVQYF
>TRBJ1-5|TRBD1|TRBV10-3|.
TGTGCCATCAGCCGGGACAGGGAATACCAGCCCCAGCATTTT
CAISRDREYQPQHF
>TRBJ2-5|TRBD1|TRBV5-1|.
TGCGCCAGCAACACAGGGGACCCCAAAGGGACCCAGTACTTC
CASNTGDPKGTQYF
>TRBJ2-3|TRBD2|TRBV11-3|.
TGTGCCAGCAGCTTATTCCTAGCGGGAGTTGCTACGCAGTATTTT
CASSLFLAGVATQYF
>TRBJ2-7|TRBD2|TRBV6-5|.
TGTGCCAGCAGTTACGGGACTACATCCTACGAGCAGTACTTC
CASSYGTTSYEQYF
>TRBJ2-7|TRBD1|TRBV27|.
TGTGCCAGCAGCCAAGAGACAGGGCTCGAGCAGTACTTC
CASSQETGLEQYF
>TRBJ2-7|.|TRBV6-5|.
TGTGCCAGCAGGGCCGGGACACTTCCCGACGAGCAGTACTTC
CASRAGTLPDEQYF
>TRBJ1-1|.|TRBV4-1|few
TGCGCCAGCAGCCAAGCAGGCATGAACACTGAAGCTTTCTTT
CASSQAGMNTEAFF
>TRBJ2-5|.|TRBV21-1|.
TGTGCCAGCAGCATTGAGGGGGCATCTTTGGAGACCCAGTACTTC
CASSIEGASLETQYF
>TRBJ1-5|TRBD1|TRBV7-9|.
TGTGCCAGCTCGACAGGGGGCTCTGGCAATCAGCCCCAGCATTTT
CASSTGGSGNQPQHF
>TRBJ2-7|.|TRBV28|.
TGTGCCAGCAGCCGCCTGTCGGGGGATAGGGCCTACGAGCAGTACTTC
CASSRLSGDRAYEQYF
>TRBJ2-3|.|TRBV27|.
TGTGCCAGCAGTTTAAGTGGAGGGGCAGATACGCAGTATTTT
CASSLSGGADTQYF
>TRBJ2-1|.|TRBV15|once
TGTGCCACCAGGCCCGGGGGCTCCTACAATGAGCAGTTCTTC
CATRPGGSYNEQFF
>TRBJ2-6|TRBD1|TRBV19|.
TGTGCCAGTAGTATCAGGTCGATCCCGGGTGGTGGACAGGCACGCTCTGGGGCCAACGTCCTGACTTTC
CASSIRSIPGGGQARSGANVLTF
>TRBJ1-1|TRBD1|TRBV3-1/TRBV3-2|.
TGTGCCAGCAGCCAAGTCCCGGGACAGTGGAACACTGAAGCTTTCTTT
CASSQVPGQWNTEAFF
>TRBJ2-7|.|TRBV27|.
TGTGCCAGCAGTCCTAGTCTCCCGCCCGACGAGCAGTACTTC
CASSPSLPPDEQYF
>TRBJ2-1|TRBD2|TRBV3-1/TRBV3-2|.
TGTGCCAGCAGCTCCCGACTAGCGGGAGGGCCCTACAATGAGCAGTTCTTC
CASSSRLAGGPYNEQFF
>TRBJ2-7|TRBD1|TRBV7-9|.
TGTGCCATCAGGCAGATTCCAGGACAGGGGGGGTACGAGCAGTACTTC
CAIRQIPGQGGYEQYF
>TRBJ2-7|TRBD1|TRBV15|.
TGTGCCACCAGCAGAGGGGGGACAGGGGTGAGCGAGCAGTACTTC
CATSRGGTGVSEQYF
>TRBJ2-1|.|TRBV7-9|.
TGTGCCAGCAGCTTAGAGGGGAAATCCTACAATGAGCAGTTCTTC
CASSLEGKSYNEQFF